The table lists the clone carrying this T cell receptor (beta chain) with a few counts. Antigen: not known. These data come from a study of early T cells in non-severe SARS-CoV-2 infection. General study findings and limits: VDJdb matches were skewed toward anti-spike CD8 T cell responses.

TCRdb used MiXCR to reprocess the 5' RACE reads, holding one entry per CDR3 protein. The data show approximately 80,000 distinct CDR3 sequences, with about 12% seen just once and roughly 3.1% held by the top ten. CDR1 is SGHAT, CDR2 FQNNGV, per germline. Losses at the gene ends were 2 bases for V and 4 bases for J; bases not matched to a gene: 5. CDR3 size: 15 residues. The sample comprised whole blood. The receptor was isolated from an adult who was a healthcare worker with PCR-confirmed SARS-CoV-2 infection or an uninfected control (not recorded which). This chain links TRBV11-2 with TRBJ1-2; TRBD1 agrees at 9 bases. The CDR3: CASSLNTGGSYGYTF. As DNA, the CDR3 is TGTGCCAGCAGCTTAAATACAGGGGGCTCCTATGGCTACACCTTC.